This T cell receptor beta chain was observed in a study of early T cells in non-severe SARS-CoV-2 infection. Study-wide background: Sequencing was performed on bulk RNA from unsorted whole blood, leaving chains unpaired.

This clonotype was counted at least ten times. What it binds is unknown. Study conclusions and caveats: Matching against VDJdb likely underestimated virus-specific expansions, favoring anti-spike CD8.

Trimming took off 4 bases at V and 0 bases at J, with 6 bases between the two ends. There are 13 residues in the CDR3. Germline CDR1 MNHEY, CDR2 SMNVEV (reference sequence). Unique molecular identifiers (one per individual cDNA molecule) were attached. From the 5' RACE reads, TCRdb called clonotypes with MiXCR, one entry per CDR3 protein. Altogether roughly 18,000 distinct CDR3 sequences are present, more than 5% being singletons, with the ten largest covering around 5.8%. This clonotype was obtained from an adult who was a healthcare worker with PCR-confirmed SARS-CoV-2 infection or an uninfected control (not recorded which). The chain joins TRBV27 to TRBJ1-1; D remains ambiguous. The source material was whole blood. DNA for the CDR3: TGTGCCAGCAGTTCGGAGATGAACACTGAAGCTTTCTTT. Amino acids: CASSSEMNTEAFF.